The present TCR beta chain was sequenced within a study of OX40 agonist ivuxolimab in advanced cancers. Study summary: Cancers in dose escalation were hepatocellular, melanoma, renal cell and head and neck. Eligibility admitted prior anti-PD-1, anti-PD-L1 or anti-CTLA-4 therapy; about 39% had some.

Whole-study results and caveats: Both CD4+ and CD8+ T cell populations in blood had undergone clonal expansion by week 6 at 0.1 to 3.0 mg/kg.

TCRdb's table, derived via immunoSEQ multiplex PCR, lists solely in-frame clones and lacks some. The sample yields over 70,000 clones, 70% to 90% seen once. Trimming left V 3 bases short and J 0 bases short, with 13 bases between. The germline V gene encodes CDR1 MDHEN and CDR2 SYDVKM. This CDR3 spans 16 amino acids. As regards this clone: Its antigen is undetermined.

Here the sequenced sample was CD4+ or CD8+ T cells sorted from blood, taken in a trial of the OX40 agonist ivuxolimab. The receptor was isolated from an adult with an advanced solid tumor such as melanoma, head and neck, liver or kidney cancer. The chain joins TRBV28 to TRBJ2-3; D may be TRBD2 (6 bases). CDR3 DNA sequence: TGTGCCAGCAGTTTCTTAGCGGATGGGAGCACAGATACGCAGTATTTT. Its translation is CASSFLADGSTDTQYF.